This T cell receptor (beta chain) was found in a study of shared clonotypes between healthy human individuals. CD45RO-negative, CCR7-positively selected cells formed the naive CD8 fraction, excluding terminally differentiated effector memory CD45RA+ cells. The germline V gene has CDR1 SGHRS and CDR2 YFSETQ. The CDR3 loop spans 18 amino acids. Losses at the gene ends were 6 bases for V and 1 base for J; bases not matched to a gene: 12. Profiling relied on immunoSEQ multiplex PCR, and the TCRdb table lists in-frame clones only, not all of them. The sample lists approximately 2,000,000 clones; roughly 93% were seen once.

The chain uses TRBV5-1 and TRBJ2-2; 10 positions agree with TRBD2. The sample comprised naive CD8+ T cells from PBMCs. The sequence was collected from a man between 18 and 35 years old in good health. Some clones in this sample may be carry-over from other donors' samples. The CDR3: CASKPRASGSLNTGELFF. In DNA form, the CDR3 reads TGCGCCAGCAAACCCCGGGCTAGCGGGAGTCTGAACACCGGGGAGCTGTTTTTT. Drawing the rest from reference TRBV5-1 and TRBJ2-2, the complete variable domain is KAGVTQTPRYLIKTRGQQVTLSCSPISGHRSVSWYQQTPGQGLQFLFEYFSETQRNKGNFPGRFSGRQFSNSRSEMNVSTLELGDSALYLCASKPRASGSLNTGELFFGEGSRLTVL.